Listed below are T cell receptor beta chains from one sample, sequenced in a study of blood T cell repertoires in COVID-19. Measured with immunoSEQ multiplex PCR; TCRdb has only the in-frame clones, and not every one. The sample contains some 200,000 clones, about 88% of which appear only once. Sequencing was done on a sample of peripheral blood. Source of these receptors: a middle-aged woman with acute or convalescent COVID-19. Both conserved end residues are part of each CDR3. The D gene is left open where the match is weak.

TRBJ2-3	TRBD2	TRBV5-1	CASSPSVSGAGTDTQYF
TRBJ2-5	.	TRBV11-2	CASRTTGGRNQETQYF
TRBJ1-1	.	TRBV29-1	CSSMTGPLNTEAFF
TRBJ1-5	TRBD1	TRBV7-2	CASSLVGTGVNQPQHF
TRBJ1-5	TRBD1	TRBV7-2	CASSSTGGNQPQHF
TRBJ1-1	.	TRBV30	CAWSDRQRYNTEAFF
TRBJ2-3	.	TRBV11-2	CASTPLSNGDTQYF
TRBJ2-1	.	TRBV7-6	CASSPGGASYNEQFF
TRBJ2-2	TRBD1	TRBV5-1	CASREGAPNTGELFF
TRBJ1-5	.	TRBV19	CASTRRGHTSNQPQHF
TRBJ2-3	.	TRBV25-1	CASSESEQGRTQYF
TRBJ1-2	TRBD1	TRBV9	CASSLGQATNYGYTF
TRBJ2-5	TRBD2	TRBV5-1	CASSVGSGGTQETQYF
TRBJ1-2	.	TRBV12-5	CASGLVSLVYGYTF
TRBJ1-1	.	TRBV24-1	CATSDSRGPNTEAFF
TRBJ1-4	TRBD1	TRBV5-8	CASSPRTGRIEKLFF
TRBJ1-1	.	TRBV29-1	CSVRGRDVGTEAFF
TRBJ2-1	.	TRBV5-1	CASSSVYNSYNEQFF
TRBJ1-3	TRBD1	TRBV3-1/TRBV3-2	CASSQDGIQGAGNTIYF
TRBJ1-6	TRBD1	TRBV6-1	CASSVTFRDREKNSPLHF
TRBJ2-1	.	TRBV24-1	CATSRGYEQFF
TRBJ1-2	.	TRBV6-5	CASSYSELGQYGYTF
TRBJ1-2	.	TRBV19	CASSIMFQRHGYTF
TRBJ1-6	TRBD1	TRBV3-1/TRBV3-2	CASSPTGGSSYNSPLHF
TRBJ1-6	.	TRBV19	CASSISAGESPLHF
TRBJ2-2	TRBD1	TRBV27	CASRLGQGMSGELFF
TRBJ1-2	TRBD1	TRBV4-2	CASSQAEGAERGYTF
TRBJ2-2	.	TRBV6-1	CASSDPTQNTNTGELFF
TRBJ1-4	TRBD1	TRBV20-1	CSAKTGSELFF
TRBJ1-2	.	TRBV5-6	CASSLGQRYGYTF
TRBJ2-1	TRBD1	TRBV15	CATSRGGQGNEQFF
TRBJ1-2	TRBD1	TRBV5-1	CASSLQGESNYGYTF
TRBJ2-3	TRBD1	TRBV9	CASSAGTVTDTQYF
TRBJ1-1	TRBD1	TRBV10-3	CASWTGGTEAFF
TRBJ2-5	.	TRBV5-1	CASSFGGYQETQYF
TRBJ2-5	TRBD2	TRBV19	CASSIGPSGGYQETQYF
TRBJ2-5	.	TRBV10-3	CATEDKQATQYF
TRBJ1-4	.	TRBV6-2/TRBV6-3	CASSSSSRDMDEKLFF
TRBJ1-4	TRBD1	TRBV18	CASCGQGAGRTNEKLFF
TRBJ1-1	.	TRBV4-1	CASSQDSRRDRTEAFF
TRBJ1-5	.	TRBV6-1	CASSETPRSNQPQHF